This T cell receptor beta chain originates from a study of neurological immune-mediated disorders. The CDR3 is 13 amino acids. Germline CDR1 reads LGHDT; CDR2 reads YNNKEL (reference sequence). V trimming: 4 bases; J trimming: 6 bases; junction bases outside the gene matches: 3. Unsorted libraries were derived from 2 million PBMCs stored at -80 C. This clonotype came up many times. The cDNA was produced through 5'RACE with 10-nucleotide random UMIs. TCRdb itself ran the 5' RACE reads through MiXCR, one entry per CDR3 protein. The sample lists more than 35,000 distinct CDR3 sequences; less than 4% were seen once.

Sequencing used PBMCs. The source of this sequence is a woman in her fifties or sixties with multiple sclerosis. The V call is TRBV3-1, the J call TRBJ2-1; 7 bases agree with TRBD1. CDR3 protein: CASSPTGSNEQFF. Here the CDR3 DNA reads TGTGCCAGCAGCCCGACAGGGAGCAATGAGCAGTTCTTC.